The clone carrying this T cell receptor (beta chain) has only a few counts. No antigen is known for it. At one boundary the junction diverges from the germline segment, which might be a read error. This sample stems from a study of blood T cells in healthy people across ages. Primed by a sample-barcoded 5' primer and a J-beta primer mix, a second PCR proceeded for roughly 6 to 12 cycles. TCRdb used MiXCR to reprocess the 5' RACE reads, holding one entry per CDR3 protein. The sample includes about 620,000 distinct CDR3 sequences, 20% to 25% of them seen just once. Study-level points and caveats: Those diversity estimates obtained from one million T cells were thought to be underestimates. The long-lived group displayed more naive CD4+ cells, plus higher diversity, than the aged donors did.

Material: blood. The TCR sequence derives from a man aged 65 to 79 in good health.

The CDR3 loop is CASSSVAGAIADTEYF. The CDR3 DNA reads TGTGCCAGCAGTTCCGTAGCGGGAGCGATCGCAGATACGGAGTATTTT. This chain uses TRBV12-3 or TRBV12-4 with TRBJ2-3; 9 bases are a match to TRBD2. The length of the CDR3 is 16 residues.